This T cell receptor beta chain was obtained from a study of blood T cell repertoires in COVID-19. Background on the study: PBMCs, B-cell-depleted T cells, or T cells were the source of the cDNA or gDNA that made up the material.

CDR1 is SEHNR and CDR2 is FQNEAQ in the germline V gene (reference sequence). Trimming removed 3 bases from V and 1 base from J, with 6 bases in between. The CDR3 covers 13 residues. With respect to this clone: The sample contains more than one DNA sequence encoding this CDR3.

Followed over time, Seattle patients had been enrolled while infection was active. Only in-frame clones appear in the TCRdb table, and some are missing; sequencing was by immunoSEQ multiplex PCR. The sample contains 80,000 to 90,000 clones, approximately 85% of which appear only once. The source of this sequence is a woman of 80 years or more with COVID-19, enrolled during active disease. The sample was peripheral blood. The chain links TRBV7-9 to TRBJ1-1, with D possibly matching TRBD1 (5 bases). Written as DNA, the CDR3 is TGTGCCAGCAGCTTGACAGCGAACACTGAAGCTTTCTTT. It codes for CASSLTANTEAFF.